This section outlines one T cell receptor beta chain sequence together with its context. This specimen comes from a study of blood T cell repertoires in COVID-19. Study-level background: There were acute and convalescent COVID-19 samples, and they came from the United States, Italy and Spain. Nucleic acid was either cDNA or gDNA, and it came from T cells, B-cell-depleted T cells, or PBMCs.

Original handling: By means of reference gene primer amplification, nucleated cell counts were estimated. The assay was immunoSEQ multiplex PCR, and TCRdb's table has in-frame clones only and misses some. That table gives V, J and clone size, and the DNA gave D and trimming. The sample lists about 230,000 clones, approximately 87% occurring once. The sample comprised peripheral blood. The receptor comes from a woman aged 70-85 years with active or convalescent COVID-19.

The CDR3 sequence: CSVGLTSTDTQYF. The DNA of the CDR3 is TGCAGCGTTGGACTAACTAGCACAGATACGCAGTATTTT. This chain uses TRBV29-1 with TRBJ2-3; possibly TRBD2 for D (5 bases). The CDR3 covers 13 residues. Germline V gene data show CDR1 as SQVTM and CDR2 as ANQGSEA. V was clipped by 4 bases and J by 0 bases, with 8 bases between them.